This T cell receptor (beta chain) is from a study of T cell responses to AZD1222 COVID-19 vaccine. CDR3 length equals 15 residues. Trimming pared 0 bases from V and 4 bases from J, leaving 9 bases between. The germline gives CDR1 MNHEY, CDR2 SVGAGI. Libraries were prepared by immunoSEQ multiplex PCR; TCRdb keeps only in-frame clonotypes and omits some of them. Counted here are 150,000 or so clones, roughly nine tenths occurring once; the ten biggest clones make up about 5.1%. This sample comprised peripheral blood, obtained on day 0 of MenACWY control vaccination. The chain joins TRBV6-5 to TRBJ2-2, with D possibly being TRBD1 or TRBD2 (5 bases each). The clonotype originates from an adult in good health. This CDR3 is CASSYSGVPTGELFF. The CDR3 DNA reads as TGTGCCAGCAGTTACTCGGGGGTTCCCACCGGGGAGCTGTTTTTT.